Each of the 10 T cell receptor beta chains below was sequenced from the same sample in a study of blood T cell repertoires in COVID-19. Generated by immunoSEQ multiplex PCR, the TCRdb table keeps only in-frame clones and is missing some. The sample includes roughly 230,000 clones, 80% to 90% of them seen just once. The source material was PBMCs or T cells enriched from blood (not recorded which). The receptors here all came from a woman aged 45-65 years who had been exposed to COVID-19.

V and J are TRBV19 and TRBJ2-1; maybe TRBD2 (5 bases). The CDR3 has 14 residues. The germline CDR1 and CDR2 sequences are LNHDA and SQIVND (reference sequence). The V end was cut by 5 bases, the J end by 6 bases, with 14 bases between. The CDR3 sequence is CASSLNTRVNEQFF. CDR3 in DNA: TGTGCCAGTAGTCTAAATACTAGGGTCAATGAGCAGTTCTTC.

This chain connects TRBV5-6 to TRBJ1-1; no definite D call. The germline V gene encodes CDR1 SGHDT and CDR2 YYEEEE. CDR3 length: 12 amino acids. V was clipped by 4 bases and J by 7 bases, with 11 bases between them. In nucleotides, the CDR3 is TGTGCCAGCAGCCTAGTGTTCGATGAAGCTTTCTTT. Amino acid sequence: CASSLVFDEAFF.

This chain uses TRBV9 with TRBJ1-2; no definite D call. The germline V gene has CDR1 SGDLS and CDR2 YYNGEE. V lost 4 bases and J 4 bases, leaving 14 bases between the germline ends. The CDR3 runs 14 residues. The CDR3, as DNA: TGTGCCAGCAGCTCCGATGCCCGGGGCTATGGCTACACCTTC. This gives the protein CASSSDARGYGYTF.

The genes are TRBV12-3 or TRBV12-4 and TRBJ1-1; D is perhaps TRBD1 (5 bases). The ends were cut back, 5 bases at V and 10 bases at J, with 11 bases in the middle. The CDR3 runs 11 residues. CDR3 loop: CASSPGLGAFF. The CDR3 DNA reads TGTGCCAGCAGTCCAGGGCTCGGAGCTTTCTTT.

The chain couples TRBV5-1 to TRBJ2-5; TRBD2 matches 12 bases. Trimming at V came to 4 bases and at J to 0 bases, leaving 4 bases not matched to a gene. The CDR3 is made up of 16 amino acids. Germline CDR1 and CDR2: SGHRS and YFSETQ. Here the CDR3 DNA reads TGCGCCAGCAGCATCGGACTAGCGGGGTACCAAGAGACCCAGTACTTC. This sequence encodes CASSIGLAGYQETQYF.

This clone is a singleton in its sample. The junction does not match germline at one end; this may be a read error. This chain joins TRBV7-8 and TRBJ2-1; TRBD2 aligns across 7 bases. CDR1 and CDR2 (germline): SGHVS, FQNEAQ. This CDR3 region has 15 residues. This CDR3 reads CASSLPAGSFNEQFF. Here the CDR3 DNA reads TGTGCCAGCAGCTTACCAGCGGGGTCCTTCAATGAGCAGTTCTTC.

This chain uses TRBV11-3 with TRBJ2-2, with TRBD1 as a possible D gene (6 bases). V was trimmed by 4 bases and J by 5 bases, leaving 14 bases between them. The CDR3 length is 15 residues. Germline-derived CDR1 and CDR2 are SGHNT and YENEEA. This chain's CDR3 is CASSWGQGSTGELFF. The DNA for the CDR3 is TGTGCCAGCAGCTGGGGACAAGGGTCGACCGGGGAGCTGTTTTTT.

This clone was counted a few times. The chain recombines TRBV7-2 with TRBJ1-2; D is unclear. Trimming shortened V by 1 base and J by 2 bases, and 8 bases separated the two germline ends. The CDR3 sequence is 14 residues long. Looked up from germline, CDR1 is SGHTA and CDR2 is FQGNSA. The CDR3, as DNA: TGTGCCAGCAGCTTAGTAGTCCGGAACTATGGCTACACCTTC. Its protein is CASSLVVRNYGYTF.

The chain recombines TRBV12-3 or TRBV12-4 with TRBJ1-4; TRBD1 agrees at 8 bases. There are 12 residues in the CDR3. V lost 6 bases, J lost 13 bases, and 7 bases stayed unmatched. The DNA of the CDR3 is TGTGCCAGCAGCCCCGGGACAGGTATACTGTTTTTT. It is translated as CASSPGTGILFF.

The V call is TRBV5-1, the J call TRBJ2-3; TRBD1 matches at 12 bases. This CDR3 has 17 amino acids. With 2 bases clipped from V and 5 bases from J, the junction kept 9 bases outside the gene matches. Germline V CDR1 and CDR2: SGHRS, YFSETQ. CDR3: CASSLTGQGARGDTQYF. The DNA for the CDR3 is TGCGCCAGCAGCTTAACGGGACAGGGGGCGCGAGGAGATACGCAGTATTTT.